This entry lists 14 T cell receptor beta chains sequenced from one sample in a study of blood T cell repertoires in COVID-19. Measured with immunoSEQ multiplex PCR; TCRdb has only the in-frame clones, and not every one. The sample comprises fewer than 350,000 clones, roughly 89% of which are singletons, and roughly 5.2% rests with the top ten. Sequenced input: PBMCs or T cells enriched from blood (not recorded which). The receptor set was obtained from a man in his 60s who had recovered from COVID-19.

The CDR3 nucleotides are TGTGCCAGCAAGCCGGGACAGGGGGCGTATACGCAGTATTTT. It encodes CASKPGQGAYTQYF. V is TRBV11-2 and J is TRBJ2-3; 12 bases are a match to TRBD1. The V gene's germline CDR1 is SGHAT and CDR2 FQNNGV. The ends lost 7 bases at V and 7 bases at J; junction bases unmatched: 6. The CDR3 has 14 residues. The whole variable domain, remainder taken from reference TRBV11-2 and TRBJ2-3, is EAGVAQSPRYKIIEKRQSVAFWCNPISGHATLYWYQQILGQGPKLLIQFQNNGVVDDSQLPKDRFSAERLKGVDSTLKIQPAKLEDSAVYLCASKPGQGAYTQYFGPGTRLTVL.

J is TRBJ2-1 and V is TRBV24-1; 13 bases are a match to TRBD2. Trimming cost V 6 bases and J 8 bases; bases outside gene matches: 6. The CDR3 sequence is 15 residues long. Germline V gene sequence: CDR1 KGHDR, CDR2 SFDVKD. DNA for the CDR3: TGTGCCACCAGTCAACCGGGACTAGCGGGATATGAGCAGTTCTTC. It translates to CATSQPGLAGYEQFF.

This clone was seen once. V is TRBV20-1 and J is TRBJ2-7, with 9 bases fitting TRBD2. With V trimmed by 7 bases and J by 2 bases, 15 bases remained unmatched. The V gene's germline CDR1 is DFQATT and CDR2 SNEGSKA (reference sequence). This CDR3 has 16 residues. CDR3 in DNA: TGCAGTGTTACTGAGGGTCGACTAGCGGAGACCTACGAGCAGTACTTC. Translating gives CSVTEGRLAETYEQYF.

This chain uses TRBV5-1 with TRBJ2-5, with 8 bases identical to TRBD1. Trimming removed 4 bases from V and 5 bases from J; junction bases left unmatched: 7. In germline, CDR1 is SGHRS, CDR2 YFSETQ. This CDR3 has 14 residues. DNA of the CDR3: TGCGCCAGCAGCGCACAGGGGGATGAGGAGACCCAGTACTTC. The encoded protein is CASSAQGDEETQYF.

The chain links TRBV6-5 to TRBJ2-5; 13 positions agree with TRBD2. The V gene's germline CDR1 is MNHEY and CDR2 SVGAGI. CDR3 length: 13 amino acids. J gave up 5 bases and V 8 bases, and 2 bases lay outside the gene matches. The DNA for the CDR3 is TGTGCCAGCGGACTAGCGGGAGTGGAGACCCAGTACTTC. Amino acid sequence: CASGLAGVETQYF.

The chain has TRBV4-1 and TRBJ2-5; 10 bases line up with TRBD2. The CDR3 is 19 amino acids. Germline CDR1 and CDR2: MGHRA and YSYEKL. V shed 4 bases and J 0 bases; nucleotides not matched to a gene: 14. Here the CDR3 reads CASSPLPASGSSYQETQYF. CDR3 bases: TGCGCCAGCAGCCCTCTCCCGGCTAGCGGGAGTTCCTACCAAGAGACCCAGTACTTC.

This sequence joins TRBV5-8 and TRBJ1-1, with a weak D call TRBD1 (5 bases). This CDR3 spans 12 amino acids. The V gene lost 5 bases and the J gene lost 6 bases, with 11 bases spanning the gap. The V gene's germline CDR1 is SGHTS and CDR2 YDEGEE. CDR3 sequence reads: CASRSRASEAFF. Here the CDR3 DNA reads TGTGCCAGCAGATCCAGGGCCTCTGAAGCTTTCTTT.

This chain uses TRBV28 with TRBJ1-1, with D possibly matching TRBD1 (5 bases). The germline V gene has CDR1 MDHEN and CDR2 SYDVKM. The CDR3 sequence is 14 residues long. Trimming cost V 4 bases and J 8 bases, with 17 bases left between them. The CDR3 loop reads CASSSLAPGREAFF. The CDR3 DNA follows: TGTGCCAGCAGTTCCCTAGCTCCAGGGAGGGAAGCTTTCTTT. Complete variable domain (other parts from reference TRBV28 and TRBJ1-1): DVKVTQSSRYLVKRTGEKVFLECVQDMDHENMFWYRQDPGLGLRLIYFSYDVKMKEKGDIPEGYSVSREKKERFSLILESASTNQTSMYLCASSSLAPGREAFFGQGTRLTVV.

The chain uses TRBV5-1 and TRBJ1-2, with 7 bases aligning to TRBD1. Germline-derived CDR1 and CDR2 are SGHRS and YFSETQ. The V and J ends lost 4 bases and 2 bases, in that order; junction bases with no gene match: 5. The CDR3 length is 14 residues. CDR3: CASSPATGNYGYTF. Written as DNA, the CDR3 is TGCGCCAGCAGCCCTGCGACAGGGAACTATGGCTACACCTTC.

V gene TRBV25-1 combines with J gene TRBJ2-4, with D possibly being TRBD1 (6 bases). The CDR3 spans 15 residues. Germline V gives CDR1 MGHDK, CDR2 SYGVNS. Trimming took off 2 bases at V and 2 bases at J, with 10 bases between the two ends. The CDR3 loop is CASSEQGYSKNIQYF. In nucleotides, the CDR3 is TGTGCCAGCAGTGAACAGGGGTACTCCAAAAACATTCAGTACTTC.

This sequence joins TRBV28 and TRBJ1-3, with 11 bases identical to TRBD1. CDR3 length: 15 amino acids. The trim removed 5 bases at V and 8 bases at J, leaving 8 bases unmatched. The germline gives CDR1 MDHEN, CDR2 SYDVKM. The CDR3 spells CASSQWTGGSDTIYF. The CDR3 region has the DNA TGTGCCAGCAGTCAATGGACAGGGGGCAGTGACACCATATATTTT.

V is TRBV9 and J is TRBJ2-1; D not certain. CDR1 and CDR2 from the germline V gene are SGDLS and YYNGEE. Trimming took 4 bases from V and 0 from J, leaving 5 bases between them. This CDR3 has 13 residues. CDR3 region: CASSPGSYNEQFF. CDR3 bases: TGTGCCAGCAGCCCCGGCTCCTACAATGAGCAGTTCTTC.

The rearrangement uses TRBV27 and TRBJ1-6; the match to TRBD1 covers 8 bases. From germline, CDR1 is MNHEY and CDR2 SMNVEV (reference sequence). CDR3 length: 17 residues. With 0 bases clipped from V and 8 bases from J, the junction kept 9 bases outside the gene matches. CDR3 bases: TGTGCCAGCAGTTTATCTTACAGGGGGAGGAGGGATTCACCCCTCCACTTT. It encodes CASSLSYRGRRDSPLHF.

This clone appeared a single time. V usage is TRBV5-1 and J usage is TRBJ1-6; 7 bases align to TRBD1. The V segment lost 4 bases and the J segment 9 bases; nucleotides outside the gene matches: 10. The CDR3 runs to 15 residues. The germline V gene encodes CDR1 SGHRS and CDR2 YFSETQ. The CDR3 DNA is TGCGCCAGCAGCGGCGCTCCGGGACAGTTTTCACCCCTCCACTTT. Protein sequence: CASSGAPGQFSPLHF.